These 31 T cell receptor beta chains originate from one sample sequenced in a study of human T cells and chemical hapten exposure. Time point specified: pre-sensitization, week 0. Treatment indicated: therapeutic diphenylcyclopropenone sensitization with weekly scalp DPC. The study extracted total RNA from unfractionated whole blood. Via MiXCR, TCRdb re-called the RACE reads, giving one row per CDR3 protein. This sample yields approximately 32,000 distinct CDR3 sequences, of which less than 15% are seen a single time; 1.9% belongs to the top ten. The material was whole blood, obtained in connection with sensitization to the hapten diphenylcyclopropenone (DPC). These receptors were collected from a woman aged 40-49 years with alopecia areata. Some clones in this sample may be carry-over from other donors' samples.

This clonotype appeared many times. The J gene is TRBJ2-5, the V gene TRBV20-1, with 13 positions matching TRBD2. The CDR3 spans 14 residues. J gave up 5 bases and V 6 bases, and 6 bases lay outside the gene matches. Germline lookup yields CDR1 DFQATT and CDR2 SNEGSKA (reference sequence). This chain's CDR3 is CSARGTSGMETQYF. CDR3 nucleotide sequence: TGCAGTGCCAGGGGGACTAGCGGGATGGAGACCCAGTACTTC.

The J gene is TRBJ2-5, the V gene TRBV7-2; TRBD2 agrees at 11 bases. V lost 1 base and J lost 5; bases outside the gene matches: 6. The CDR3 spans 16 residues. In germline, CDR1 is SGHTA, CDR2 FQGNSA. In DNA, the CDR3 is TGTGCCAGCAGCTTAGTAGTTAGCGGGGGGGCCGAGACCCAGTACTTC. Amino acid sequence: CASSLVVSGGAETQYF.

This clonotype appeared a few times. The chain employs TRBV10-3 and TRBJ2-2, with 7 bases identical to TRBD2. The CDR3 is made up of 12 amino acids. Germline CDR1 and CDR2: ENHRY and SYGVKD. After removal of 8 bases from V and 5 bases from J, the junction contained 2 bases not matched to a gene. The chain's CDR3 is CAIGGGTGELFF. CDR3 nucleotides: TGTGCCATCGGCGGGGGAACCGGGGAGCTGTTTTTT.

There are many counts of this clonotype. The rearrangement joins TRBV5-1 to TRBJ2-3, with a possible D match to TRBD1 (5 bases). CDR1 SGHRS and CDR2 YFSETQ come from the germline V gene. CDR3 length: 14 residues. Trimming removed 7 bases at V and 3 bases at J, with 15 bases between. CDR3 coding DNA: TGCGCCAGCGGGCTCGGACAAGCAACAGATACGCAGTATTTT. It encodes CASGLGQATDTQYF.

In its sample, this clonotype was seen many times. J is TRBJ2-1 and V is TRBV7-6, with TRBD2 matching 12 bases. Per germline, CDR1 SGHVS and CDR2 FNYEAQ. After removal of 0 bases from V and 3 bases from J, the junction contained 6 bases not matched to a gene. CDR3 length equals 18 residues. CDR3 coding DNA: TGTGCCAGCAGCTTAGCGCCTAGCGGGGGGGCTAGCTACAATGAGCAGTTCTTC. The encoded protein is CASSLAPSGGASYNEQFF.

This clonotype was seen at least ten times. V usage is TRBV4-1 and J usage is TRBJ2-7, with 9 nucleotides matching TRBD1. The germline V gene encodes CDR1 MGHRA and CDR2 YSYEKL. The CDR3 has 15 amino acids. After removal of 5 bases from V and 3 bases from J, the junction contained 8 bases not matched to a gene. The CDR3 coding sequence is TGCGCCAGCAGCGTCCGGACAGGGGAGGTCTACGAGCAGTACTTC. Translated, it gives CASSVRTGEVYEQYF.

This clonotype has only one observation. With a much larger clone just one base away, this may be a read error. The chain employs TRBV18 and TRBJ2-5; unclear D gene. This CDR3 is 14 amino acids long. Trimming stripped 3 bases from V and 6 bases from J, with 14 bases between. Germline V gives CDR1 KGHSH, CDR2 LQKENI. The CDR3 here is CASSPETIRKTQYF. The CDR3 DNA reads TGTGCCAGCTCACCGGAGACGATAAGAAAGACCCAGTACTTC.

The rearrangement uses TRBV3-1 and TRBJ1-5, with D uncertain. The V gene lost 0 bases and the J gene lost 2 bases, with 5 bases spanning the gap. Per the germline V gene, CDR1 is LGHDT and CDR2 is YNNKEL (reference sequence). CDR3 length: 14 amino acids. CDR3: CASSQDVRNQPQHF. The DNA of the CDR3 is TGTGCCAGCAGCCAAGACGTTCGCAATCAGCCCCAGCATTTT.

This clonotype was counted at least ten times. V gene TRBV28 combines with J gene TRBJ1-6; D unclear. This CDR3 has 15 residues. Germline V gene lookup returns CDR1 MDHEN and CDR2 SYDVKM. Trimming pared 6 bases from V and 0 bases from J, leaving 9 bases between. This CDR3 is CASSDSSSYNSPLHF. In nucleotides, the CDR3 is TGTGCCAGCAGCGACTCAAGCTCCTATAATTCACCCCTCCACTTT.

This clonotype was observed many times. The rearrangement uses TRBV2 and TRBJ2-7, with a tentative D call TRBD2 (6 bases). The V end was cut by 2 bases, the J end by 7 bases, with 18 bases between. CDR3 length equals 15 residues. Per the germline V gene, CDR1 is SNHLY and CDR2 is FYNNEI. Here the CDR3 reads CASSELWRGPLEQYF. CDR3 nucleotide sequence: TGTGCCAGCAGTGAACTTTGGCGGGGCCCCTTGGAGCAGTACTTC.

This clonotype was seen many times. V usage is TRBV10-3 and J usage is TRBJ2-1; 7 bases fit TRBD2. Per the germline V gene, CDR1 is ENHRY and CDR2 is SYGVKD. The CDR3 runs to 15 residues. V was pared by 0 bases and J by 3 bases, with 2 bases of the junction left unmatched. CDR3 nucleotide sequence: TGTGCCATCAGTGAGTCATTAGCGGGCTACAATGAGCAGTTCTTC. Translated, it gives CAISESLAGYNEQFF.

In its sample, this clonotype was seen many times. The V call is TRBV28, the J call TRBJ1-1, with D hard to call. The CDR3 runs to 14 residues. Trimming took 3 bases from V and 1 from J, leaving 9 bases between them. Germline CDR1 reads MDHEN; CDR2 reads SYDVKM. The CDR3: CASSLPERNTEAFF. The CDR3 DNA is TGTGCCAGCAGTTTGCCAGAAAGGAACACTGAAGCTTTCTTT.

This clonotype showed up many times. The chain couples TRBV5-1 to TRBJ2-7; 10 bases align to TRBD2. Germline loops: CDR1 SGHRS, CDR2 YFSETQ. The CDR3 spans 15 residues. V gave up 0 bases and J gave up 5 bases; unmatched junction bases: 5. CDR3 in amino acids: CASSLDGTSVDEQYF. CDR3 in DNA: TGCGCCAGCAGCTTGGACGGGACTAGCGTCGACGAGCAGTACTTC.

In its sample, this clonotype was seen many times. CDR3 in DNA: TGTGCCAGCTCACCAGGGGCGGGTCAGCCCCAGCATTTT. Protein: CASSPGAGQPQHF. The chain uses TRBV18 and TRBJ1-5, with a possible D match to TRBD1 (5 bases). Trimming removed 2 bases from V and 6 bases from J, with 8 bases in between. The CDR3 runs 13 residues. CDR1 and CDR2 from the germline V gene are KGHSH and LQKENI.

V is TRBV20-1 and J is TRBJ2-7, with D unresolved. Trimming shortened V by 1 base and J by 3 bases, and 10 bases separated the two germline ends. The CDR3 covers 13 residues. The germline V gene has CDR1 DFQATT and CDR2 SNEGSKA (reference sequence). The CDR3 protein is CSARGSLNYEQYF. In DNA, the CDR3 is TGCAGTGCTAGAGGCAGCCTAAACTACGAGCAGTACTTC.

The rearrangement uses TRBV9 and TRBJ2-3; D ambiguous. Germline V lookup: CDR1 SGDLS, CDR2 YYNGEE. V was trimmed by 0 bases and J by 2 bases, leaving 7 bases between them. The CDR3 extends over 14 amino acids. DNA for the CDR3: TGTGCCAGCAGCGTAGGGCAGAACACAGATACGCAGTATTTT. Translation gives CASSVGQNTDTQYF.

This clonotype was seen at least ten times. The chain joins TRBV7-9 to TRBJ1-2; a possible D gene is TRBD1 (5 bases). CDR3 length: 14 amino acids. Germline lookup yields CDR1 SEHNR and CDR2 FQNEAQ (reference sequence). Trimming took 5 bases from V and 7 from J, leaving 17 bases between them. CDR3 in amino acids: CASSLRTTRVGYTF. As DNA, the CDR3 is TGTGCCAGCAGCCTACGGACAACGAGAGTTGGCTACACCTTC.

Only a few counts were recorded for this clonotype. The V call is TRBV20-1, the J call TRBJ2-3; perhaps TRBD1 as D (5 bases). Per germline, CDR1 DFQATT and CDR2 SNEGSKA (reference sequence). The germline V and J ends were trimmed by 5 bases and 2 bases, with 20 bases remaining between them. The CDR3 extends over 16 amino acids. The CDR3 sequence is CSASSEAGPYTDTQYF. The CDR3 region has the DNA TGCAGTGCTTCCAGCGAGGCAGGGCCTTACACAGATACGCAGTATTTT.

There are many counts of this clonotype. The CDR3 sequence: CASSPGLAGLVDTQYF. In nucleotides, the CDR3 is TGTGCCAGCAGCCCCGGACTAGCGGGACTGGTAGATACGCAGTATTTT. The rearrangement uses TRBV12-3 or TRBV12-4 and TRBJ2-3, with TRBD2 matching 12 bases. The CDR3 covers 16 residues. The V and J ends lost 6 bases and 5 bases, in that order; junction bases with no gene match: 9.

A single count supports this clonotype. V gene TRBV6-6 combines with J gene TRBJ1-1, with no clear D. Germline CDR1 is MNHNY and CDR2 is SVGAGI (reference sequence). V lost 2 bases, J lost 2 bases, and 9 bases lay in between. The CDR3 runs 14 residues. The CDR3 DNA reads as TGTGCCAGCAGTTACGAGCAGCACAACACTGAAGCTTTCTTT. Translation: CASSYEQHNTEAFF.

Many counts were recorded for this clonotype. The genes are TRBV7-9 and TRBJ2-1; perhaps TRBD2 as D (5 bases). Trimming took off 5 bases at V and 4 bases at J, with 12 bases between the two ends. This CDR3 is 14 amino acids long. From germline, CDR1 is SEHNR and CDR2 FQNEAQ (reference sequence). The CDR3 reads CASSPAGRYNEQFF. CDR3 in DNA: TGTGCCAGCAGCCCGGCGGGCCGATACAATGAGCAGTTCTTC.

This clonotype was counted at least ten times. The rearrangement joins TRBV30 to TRBJ2-3, with unresolved D. Trimming removed 3 bases at V and 2 bases at J, with 18 bases between. CDR3 length: 16 amino acids. Germline V gives CDR1 GTSNPN, CDR2 SVGIG (reference sequence). As DNA, the CDR3 is TGTGCCTGGAGCCATAATGGGCAGTGGATCACAGATACGCAGTATTTT. This gives the protein CAWSHNGQWITDTQYF.

In this sample, this clonotype turned up many times. V is TRBV7-9 and J is TRBJ1-1, with D tentatively TRBD1 (5 bases). This CDR3 contains 15 residues. The germline V gene encodes CDR1 SEHNR and CDR2 FQNEAQ (reference sequence). Deletions cut 1 base from V and 1 base from J, with 10 bases between. The chain's CDR3 is CASSLVPGSNTEAFF. The CDR3 region has the DNA TGTGCCAGCAGCTTAGTTCCAGGGTCGAACACTGAAGCTTTCTTT. Supplemented by reference TRBV7-9 and TRBJ1-1, the full variable domain reads DTGVSQNPRHKITKRGQNVTFRCDPISEHNRLYWYRQTLGQGPEFLTYFQNEAQLEKSRLLSDRFSAERPKGSFSTLEIQRTEQGDSAMYLCASSLVPGSNTEAFFGQGTRLTVV.

This clonotype was recorded at least ten times. The chain uses TRBV6-2 or TRBV6-3 and TRBJ1-5; weak D call: TRBD1 (5 bases). Trimming took off 6 bases at V and 0 bases at J, with 21 bases between the two ends. The CDR3 runs 18 residues. Per the germline V gene, CDR1 is MNHEY and CDR2 is SVGEGT. The CDR3 spells CASSPDRAGLHSNQPQHF. CDR3 nucleotide sequence: TGTGCCAGCAGCCCCGACAGAGCCGGCCTCCATAGCAATCAGCCCCAGCATTTT.

This clonotype came up many times. CDR3 sequence reads: CASSPGTRAPGETQYF. CDR3 sequence (DNA): TGTGCCAGCAGCCCGGGTACTAGGGCTCCGGGAGAGACCCAGTACTTC. This sequence joins TRBV7-9 and TRBJ2-5, with a weak D call TRBD2 (5 bases). The CDR3 spans 16 residues. The V gene's germline CDR1 is SEHNR and CDR2 FQNEAQ (reference sequence). V lost 5 bases and J lost 4, with 20 bases in between.

A few counts support this clonotype. The rearrangement uses TRBV7-9 and TRBJ1-1; D gene unclear. V was shortened by 1 base and J by 3 bases, with 6 bases between the two germline ends. The CDR3 sequence is 13 residues long. The germline V gene encodes CDR1 SEHNR and CDR2 FQNEAQ (reference sequence). DNA for the CDR3: TGTGCCAGCAGCTTAGGGTCTTACACTGAAGCTTTCTTT. As protein: CASSLGSYTEAFF.

This clonotype has ten or more counts. V and J are TRBV28 and TRBJ1-6; tentatively, D is TRBD1 (5 bases). V was pared by 3 bases and J by 0 bases, with 6 bases between. Germline V CDR1 and CDR2: MDHEN, SYDVKM. The CDR3 runs to 15 residues. The CDR3 here is CASSLGTSYNSPLHF. DNA of the CDR3: TGTGCCAGCAGTTTGGGGACCTCCTATAATTCACCCCTCCACTTT.

This clonotype was detected a few times. The chain employs TRBV28 and TRBJ2-7; D may be TRBD1 (6 bases). The germline V gene encodes CDR1 MDHEN and CDR2 SYDVKM. Trimming shortened V by 6 bases and J by 2 bases, and 17 bases separated the two germline ends. This CDR3 has 15 residues. CDR3 residues: CASRPTGSVTYEQYF. The CDR3 coding sequence is TGTGCCAGCAGACCTACAGGGTCCGTAACCTACGAGCAGTACTTC.

In its sample, this clonotype was seen many times. The chain is built from TRBV12-3 or TRBV12-4 and TRBJ2-1; 9 bases are a match to TRBD1. The CDR3 is made up of 15 amino acids. The trim removed 5 bases at V and 7 bases at J, leaving 9 bases unmatched. In nucleotides, the CDR3 is TGTGCCAGCAGTCCACAGGGGGCTGATCTGAATGAGCAGTTCTTC. Residues: CASSPQGADLNEQFF.

The sample holds a few counts of this clonotype. The chain is built from TRBV28 and TRBJ2-7; D unresolved. The germline gives CDR1 MDHEN, CDR2 SYDVKM. The CDR3 length is 13 residues. Trimming took off 6 bases at V and 4 bases at J, with 13 bases between the two ends. The CDR3 DNA is TGTGCCAGCAGCAAAAACCCAAATTACGAGCAGTACTTC. Its protein product is CASSKNPNYEQYF.

This clonotype was recorded at least ten times. The V gene is TRBV12-5, the J gene TRBJ1-1, with D tentatively TRBD1 (5 bases). Germline V gives CDR1 LGHNT, CDR2 FRNRAP. The CDR3 length is 14 residues. V shed 9 bases and J shed 2 bases, with 16 bases lying between them. The CDR3 here is CASTGGDPNTEAFF. CDR3 bases: TGTGCTAGCACGGGGGGGGACCCCAACACTGAAGCTTTCTTT.